Reported below is one TCR beta chain. No antigen is known for it. Per-base qualities were not stored, and no clone one base away is much larger. These data come from a study of OX40 agonist ivuxolimab in advanced cancers. Study-wide context: Ivuxolimab was an agonistic, fully human IgG2 monoclonal antibody directed against OX40 (CD134), a costimulatory receptor. Intravenous ivuxolimab was administered to patients every 2 weeks at six dose levels: 0.01, 0.1, 0.3, 1.5, 3 and 10 mg/kg. Of the roughly 51 patients in dose escalation, about 20 had hepatocellular carcinoma, some 15 had melanoma, 9 had renal cell carcinoma and 9 had head and neck cancer. In the dose-escalation cohort, 82.7% of patients were male, and the mean age was approximately 60 years, with a range of roughly 20 to 85. Prior anti-PD-1, anti-PD-L1 or anti-CTLA-4 therapy was permitted, and approximately 41% of dose-escalation patients had received checkpoint inhibitors. Three dose-escalation patients achieved partial responses, one with hepatocellular carcinoma and two with cutaneous melanoma. The purpose of peripheral TCRbeta sequencing was to test whether ivuxolimab changed TCR sequence diversity and led to clonal T-cell expansion. The monotherapy dose-escalation portion (N of about 50 patients) of the phase I ivuxolimab trial is reported in the paper. Summary of the overall study and its limitations: In the 0.1-3.0 mg/kg groups, partial responders had among the lowest normalized peripheral clonal expansion, particularly in CD8+ T cells. After ivuxolimab, more expanded clones were found on average in CD8+ T cells than in CD4+ T cells. Low levels of normalized T-cell clonal expansion were also shown by some nonresponding patients. Antigen specificity was not determined for the clonally expanded peripheral T cells. Clonal expansion of both CD4+ and CD8+ blood T cells was observed from baseline to week 6 at doses 0.1 to 3.0 mg/kg.

For sequencing of the TCRbeta CDR3 region, genomic DNA was extracted from the sorted cells. TCRbeta CDR3 regions were sequenced using the immunoSEQ Assay. This immuneACCESS table, as held by TCRdb, lists in-frame sequences with V and J called but not all clones. Of the missing ones, under half trace to an unresolved V gene in checked studies; the others have no known cause. A total of over 50,000 clones appear in this sample, 82% of them only once. Under 0.65% of the sample is taken by the ten largest. V is trimmed back by 2 bases and J by 4 bases, and the junction contains 3 bases that no gene match accounts for. The CDR3 runs 15 amino acids, cysteine and phenylalanine included. CDR3 DNA only is kept here, 45 bases in frame from base 1. Taken from the germline V gene, the CDR1 and CDR2 loops are MGHDK and SYGVNS. The trial excluded patients who had a history of autoimmune disease or who were on systemic immunosuppression. Peripheral blood for TCR sequencing was collected from all dose cohorts at baseline, on cycle 4 day 1, and on cycle 7 day 1. The samples were taken from a phase I, first-in-human, multicenter, open-label dose-escalation trial of ivuxolimab. Adults with locally advanced or metastatic melanoma, renal cell carcinoma, hepatocellular carcinoma or head and neck squamous cell carcinoma were enrolled in the trial. CD4+ and CD8+ T cells were sorted separately from peripheral blood before TCR sequencing.

This chain joins TRBV25-1 to TRBJ2-1, and 9 bases in between align with TRBD1. Here the sequenced sample was CD4+ or CD8+ T cells sorted from blood, taken in a trial of the OX40 agonist ivuxolimab. This clonotype originated in an adult with an advanced solid tumor such as melanoma, head and neck, liver or kidney cancer. The sequence in DNA is TGTGCCAGCAGTGAAACAGGGGGCTTGTACAATGAGCAGTTCTTC. It translates to CASSETGGLYNEQFF.